This passage covers 14 T cell receptor beta chains from one sample sequenced in a study of T cell repertoires in cytomegalovirus infection. Each CDR3 protein is one row after TCRdb ran MiXCR on the reads. The table shows about 250,000 distinct CDR3 sequences, with approximately 15% occurring only once. The sample was CD8+ T cells from PBMCs. The source is a human donor in good health (CMV status not recorded). Some clones in this sample may be carry-over from other donors' samples.

This clonotype was seen once. Given a much more abundant clone one base away, this may be a read error. The chain couples TRBV28 to TRBJ1-4; D is possibly TRBD1 (6 bases). The length of the CDR3 is 13 residues. Per germline, CDR1 MDHEN and CDR2 SYDVKM. CDR3 residues: CASSTGTAHGLVF. The CDR3 nucleotides read TGTGCCAGCAGCACAGGGACCGCCCATGGACTGGTTTTT.

This clonotype was counted at least ten times. The chain couples TRBV7-9 to TRBJ2-7; 8 bases align to TRBD2. The CDR3 extends over 17 amino acids. Germline lookup yields CDR1 SEHNR and CDR2 FQNEAQ (reference sequence). The junction had 11 bases not matched to a gene; V was cut back by 2 bases and J by 2 bases. In DNA form, the CDR3 reads TGTGCCAGCAGCTTATTCATTCCGGGGGGGCCTCCCTACGAGCAGTACTTC. Translated, it gives CASSLFIPGGPPYEQYF.

The sample holds a few counts of this clonotype. This chain uses TRBV7-6 with TRBJ2-7; a weak D match, TRBD2 (6 bases). CDR3 length: 16 amino acids. Germline V CDR1 and CDR2: SGHVS, FNYEAQ. The V end lost 5 bases, the J end lost 0 bases, and 17 bases lay between the germline ends. CDR3 sequence (DNA): TGTGCCAGCAGCCCCAAGGCGGGGATACGCTCCTACGAGCAGTACTTC. Protein: CASSPKAGIRSYEQYF.

CDR3 nucleotide sequence: TGCAGCGTTGAAGGCACGGCTGGGGAGCGCTACGAGCAGTACTTC. Translation: CSVEGTAGERYEQYF. The chain recombines TRBV29-1 with TRBJ2-7, with D perhaps matching TRBD2 (5 bases). This CDR3 has 15 amino acids. Per the germline V gene, CDR1 is SQVTM and CDR2 is ANQGSEA. Trimming shortened V by 1 base and J by 3 bases, and 16 bases separated the two germline ends.

This clonotype was seen only a few times. The V gene is TRBV2, the J gene TRBJ1-1, with D possibly matching TRBD1 (6 bases). Germline loops: CDR1 SNHLY, CDR2 FYNNEI. This CDR3 has 14 residues. The V end lost 8 bases, the J end lost 1 base, and 14 bases lay between the germline ends. The CDR3 DNA is TGTGCCAGCTCACTGCCGGACAGGAACACTGAAGCTTTCTTT. Protein: CASSLPDRNTEAFF.

The chain joins TRBV4-1 to TRBJ1-1; D possibly corresponds to TRBD1 (6 bases). From germline, CDR1 is MGHRA and CDR2 YSYEKL. The V end was cut by 4 bases, the J end by 1 base, with 16 bases between. This CDR3 region has 16 residues. CDR3 sequence (DNA): TGCGCCAGCAGCCCCTACTTCAGGACAGCGAACACTGAAGCTTTCTTT. Its translation is CASSPYFRTANTEAFF.

This clonotype was counted at least ten times. V and J are TRBV7-9 and TRBJ2-5; weak D call: TRBD2 (5 bases). The CDR3 length is 17 residues. Germline assignment: CDR1 SEHNR and CDR2 FQNEAQ (reference sequence). The V end lost 2 bases, the J end lost 7 bases, and 23 bases lay between the germline ends. CDR3 residues: CASSLRAPELGRGTQYF. CDR3 sequence (DNA): TGTGCCAGCAGCTTAAGGGCCCCAGAACTAGGGCGCGGGACCCAGTACTTC.

This clonotype has ten or more counts. The gene calls are TRBV7-2 and TRBJ2-7; 8 nucleotides align to TRBD1. Germline trimming cut 5 bases from V and 4 bases from J; bases unmatched to any gene: 7. The germline CDR1 and CDR2 sequences are SGHTA and FQGNSA. This CDR3 is built from 14 residues. The CDR3 spells CASSPSTGAYEQYF. The CDR3 DNA is TGTGCCAGCAGCCCGTCGACAGGGGCGTACGAGCAGTACTTC.

The chain links TRBV6-2 or TRBV6-3 to TRBJ2-7, with D unresolved. The CDR3 consists of 12 residues. Trimming removed 7 bases at V and 7 bases at J, with 14 bases between. Germline V gene lookup returns CDR1 MNHEY and CDR2 SVGEGT. CDR3 protein: CASTPDQREQYF. Here the CDR3 DNA reads TGTGCCAGCACCCCTGATCAGAGGGAGCAGTACTTC.

This clonotype was recorded at least ten times. The V gene is TRBV7-2, the J gene TRBJ2-1; D ambiguous. Trimming took off 1 base at V and 7 bases at J, with 17 bases between the two ends. Per germline, CDR1 SGHTA and CDR2 FQGNSA. The CDR3 contains 16 residues. The CDR3 is CASSLGARILGNEQFF. As DNA, the CDR3 is TGTGCCAGCAGCTTAGGTGCCCGTATCCTTGGAAATGAGCAGTTCTTC.

There are many counts of this clonotype. This chain uses TRBV12-3 or TRBV12-4 with TRBJ1-2; weak D call: TRBD1 (5 bases). V lost 4 bases to trimming and J lost 10 bases, with 16 bases between them. The CDR3 runs 13 residues. CDR3 region: CASSYAGPPDYTF. As DNA, the CDR3 is TGTGCCAGCAGTTATGCGGGGCCTCCGGACTACACCTTC.

This clonotype has only a few counts. The V gene is TRBV12-3 or TRBV12-4, the J gene TRBJ2-1; TRBD2 matches at 9 bases. After removal of 10 bases from V and 3 bases from J, the junction contained 22 bases not matched to a gene. This CDR3 is built from 19 residues. This CDR3 is CAIRPAGSGGMKDYNEQFF. In DNA form, the CDR3 reads TGTGCCATCCGTCCGGCGGGTAGCGGGGGAATGAAAGACTACAATGAGCAGTTCTTC.

The chain recombines TRBV29-1 with TRBJ1-2; 7 bases fit TRBD1. The CDR3 loop spans 16 amino acids. Germline trimming cut 7 bases from V and 7 bases from J; bases unmatched to any gene: 21. Germline CDR1 reads SQVTM; CDR2 reads ANQGSEA. Here the CDR3 DNA reads TGCAGCGCCGACAGGGCCGGGTCGGGGGGCAGGTCTGGCTACACCTTC. Its translation: CSADRAGSGGRSGYTF.

A few counts support this clonotype. V usage is TRBV20-1 and J usage is TRBJ1-1; possible D gene TRBD1, 6 bases. This CDR3 spans 13 amino acids. With 0 bases removed from V and 5 bases from J, the gap between germline ends came to 10 bases. The V gene's germline CDR1 is DFQATT and CDR2 SNEGSKA (reference sequence). DNA for the CDR3: TGCAGTGCTAGAGACTTAGGGGGGACTGAAGCTTTCTTT. Translating gives CSARDLGGTEAFF.